Sequencing of this TCR beta chain was carried out in a study of T cell repertoires in cytomegalovirus infection (dated by TCRdb to between 2018 and 2020). As for the study more broadly: Alongside well-studied HLA-B-restricted epitopes, the peptide stimulations were aimed at recently identified HLA-C-restricted CMV epitopes, whose presentation resists viral immunomodulation. Donor HLA type was relevant to the analysis, because carriage of CMV infection together with the matching HLA type was indicated by public TCR beta signatures. Overall results and qualifications from the work: Carriers of CMV infection plus the relevant HLA type were discriminated by the cumulative frequency of public TCR beta family members in the study cohort and in an independent roughly 340-donor cohort. The ex vivo response was dominated by HLA-C-restricted CMV-specific TCR beta clonotypes, which also provided the single most frequent clonotype in two of eight donors.

The instrument given in TCRdb is Illumina HiSeq 1500. TCRdb reanalyzed the raw reads on its own, using fastp at Q25 for trimming and MiXCR for clone calling, and kept in-frame beta chains. For every CDR3 protein sequence, its rows merge into one entry that carries the most common genes and DNA. Recorded for this sample are fewer than 950,000 distinct CDR3 sequences; approximately 29% of them occurred a single time. Of the sample, 9.5% to 15% is held by the ten largest clones. This clonotype was recorded at least ten times. Its antigen is still unknown. One base away there is no much larger clone; base qualities are not given. The treatment or condition label, read with the paper, signifies: in vitro stimulation with specific CMV peptide epitopes to enrich CMV-specific T cells. Here the sequenced sample was cultured CD8+ T cells from PBMCs, taken from culture after CMV antigen stimulation. The TCR originated in a human donor in good health (CMV status not recorded). Some clones in this sample may be carry-over from other donors' samples.

The CDR3 in this case is CASSLREGKNTEAFF. The DNA sequence is TGTGCCAGCAGCTTAAGGGAGGGGAAGAACACTGAAGCTTTCTTT. The rearrangement joined TRBV7-8 to TRBJ1-1; a weak D assignment points to TRBD1 (5 bases agree). At the junction V is shortened by 2 bases and J by 1 base, with 11 bases in between. Counted from cysteine to phenylalanine, this CDR3 has 15 amino acids. The read is trimmed to its CDR3 DNA, 45 bases read in frame from base 1. CDR1 and CDR2, looked up from the germline V gene, are SGHVS and FQNEAQ.